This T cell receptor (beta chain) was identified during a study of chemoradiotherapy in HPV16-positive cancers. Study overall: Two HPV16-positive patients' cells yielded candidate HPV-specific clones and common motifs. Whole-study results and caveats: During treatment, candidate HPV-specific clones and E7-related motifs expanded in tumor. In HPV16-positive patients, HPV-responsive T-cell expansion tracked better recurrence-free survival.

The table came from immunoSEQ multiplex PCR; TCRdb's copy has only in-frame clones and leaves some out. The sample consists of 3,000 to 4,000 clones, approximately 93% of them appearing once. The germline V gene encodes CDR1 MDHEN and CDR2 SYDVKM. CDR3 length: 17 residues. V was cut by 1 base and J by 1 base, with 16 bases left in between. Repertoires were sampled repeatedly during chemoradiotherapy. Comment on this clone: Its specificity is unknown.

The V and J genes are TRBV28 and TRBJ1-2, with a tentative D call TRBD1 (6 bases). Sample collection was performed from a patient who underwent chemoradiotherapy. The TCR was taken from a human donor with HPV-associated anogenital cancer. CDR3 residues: CASSLLSTGSYNYGYTF. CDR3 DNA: TGTGCCAGCAGTTTATTGAGTACAGGGTCCTATAACTATGGCTACACCTTC.